This T cell receptor (beta chain) originates from a study of pediatric ulcerative colitis. Study-wide context: Ulcerative colitis patients had pancolitis or left-sided colitis, with confirming histology.

Trimming cost V 5 bases and J 4 bases, with 9 bases left between them. The CDR3 spans 13 residues. Germline loops: CDR1 SGHTA, CDR2 FQGTGA. One to two pinch biopsies were taken from the rectum during colonoscopy. Profiled with immunoSEQ multiplex PCR; TCRdb holds only in-frame clones, not every one. The sample gives 30,000 or so clones, roughly 81% of which show up once; 0.8% to 1.1% is in the top ten. The TCR comes from a boy between 5 and 17 years old with mild ulcerative colitis. The sample consisted of gut tissue. The chain uses TRBV7-3 and TRBJ2-1, with D possibly being TRBD2 (5 bases). The CDR3: CASSPPGYNEQFF. In nucleotides, the CDR3 is TGTGCCAGCAGCCCCCCGGGATACAATGAGCAGTTCTTC.